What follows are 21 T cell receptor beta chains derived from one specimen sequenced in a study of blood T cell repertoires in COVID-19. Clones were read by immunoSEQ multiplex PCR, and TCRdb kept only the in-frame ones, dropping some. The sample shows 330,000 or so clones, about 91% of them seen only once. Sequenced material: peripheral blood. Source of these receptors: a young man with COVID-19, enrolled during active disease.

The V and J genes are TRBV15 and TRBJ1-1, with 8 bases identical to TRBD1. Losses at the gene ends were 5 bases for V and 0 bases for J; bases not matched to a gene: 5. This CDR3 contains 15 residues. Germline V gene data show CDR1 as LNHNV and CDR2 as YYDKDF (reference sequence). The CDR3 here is CATSAGQAMNTEAFF. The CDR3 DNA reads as TGTGCCACCAGCGCGGGACAGGCCATGAACACTGAAGCTTTCTTT.

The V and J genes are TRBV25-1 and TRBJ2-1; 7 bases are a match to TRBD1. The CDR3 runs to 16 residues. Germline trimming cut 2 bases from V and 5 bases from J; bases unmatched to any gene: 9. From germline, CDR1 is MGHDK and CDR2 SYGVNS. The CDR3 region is CASSEERGLLNNEQFF. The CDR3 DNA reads TGTGCCAGCAGTGAAGAGAGGGGGCTTTTAAACAATGAGCAGTTCTTC.

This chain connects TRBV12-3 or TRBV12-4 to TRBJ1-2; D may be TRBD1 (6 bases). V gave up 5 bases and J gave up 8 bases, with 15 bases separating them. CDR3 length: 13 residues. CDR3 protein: CASSLGTFEGYTF. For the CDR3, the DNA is TGTGCCAGCAGTCTAGGGACATTTGAGGGCTACACCTTC.

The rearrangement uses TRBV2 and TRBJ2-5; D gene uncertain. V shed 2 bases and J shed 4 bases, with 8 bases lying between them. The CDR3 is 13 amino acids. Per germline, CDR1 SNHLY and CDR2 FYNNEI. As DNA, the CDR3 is TGTGCCAGCAGTGAATTGAACACAGAGACCCAGTACTTC. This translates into CASSELNTETQYF.

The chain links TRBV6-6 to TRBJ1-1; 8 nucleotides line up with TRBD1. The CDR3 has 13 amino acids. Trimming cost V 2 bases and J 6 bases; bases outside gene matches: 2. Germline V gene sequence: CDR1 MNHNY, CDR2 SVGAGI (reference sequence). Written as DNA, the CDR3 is TGTGCCAGCAGTTACACACAGGGGGCTGAAGCTTTCTTT. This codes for CASSYTQGAEAFF.

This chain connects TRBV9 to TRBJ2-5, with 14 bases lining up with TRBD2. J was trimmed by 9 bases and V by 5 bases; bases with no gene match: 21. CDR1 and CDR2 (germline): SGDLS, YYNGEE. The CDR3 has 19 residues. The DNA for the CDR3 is TGTGCCAGCAGTGTCGGACTAGCGGGAGGAGTTGGCGGCGTTGCGGCCCAGTACTTC. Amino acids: CASSVGLAGGVGGVAAQYF.

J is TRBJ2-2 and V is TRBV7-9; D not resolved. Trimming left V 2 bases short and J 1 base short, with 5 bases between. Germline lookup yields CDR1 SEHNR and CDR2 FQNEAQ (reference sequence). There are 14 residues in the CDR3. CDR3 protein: CASSLLENTGELFF. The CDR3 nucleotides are TGTGCCAGCAGCTTATTAGAGAACACCGGGGAGCTGTTTTTT.

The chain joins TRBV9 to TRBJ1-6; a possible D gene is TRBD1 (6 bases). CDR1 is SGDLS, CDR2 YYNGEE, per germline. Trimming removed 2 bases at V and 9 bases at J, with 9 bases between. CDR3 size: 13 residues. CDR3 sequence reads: CASSVQGTSPLHF. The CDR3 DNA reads TGTGCCAGCAGCGTCCAGGGGACTTCACCCCTCCACTTT.

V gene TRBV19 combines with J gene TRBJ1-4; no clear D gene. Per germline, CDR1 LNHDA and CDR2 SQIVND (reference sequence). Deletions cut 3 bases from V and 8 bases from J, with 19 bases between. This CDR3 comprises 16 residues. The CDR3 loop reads CASSIFFGDRREKLFF. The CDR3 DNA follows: TGTGCCAGTAGTATCTTCTTCGGGGATCGACGGGAAAAACTGTTTTTT.

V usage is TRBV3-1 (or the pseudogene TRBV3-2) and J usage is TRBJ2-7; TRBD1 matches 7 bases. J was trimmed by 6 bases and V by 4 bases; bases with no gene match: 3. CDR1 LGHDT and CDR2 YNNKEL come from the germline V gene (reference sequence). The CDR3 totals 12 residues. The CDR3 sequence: CASSPTGTEQYF. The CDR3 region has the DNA TGTGCCAGCAGCCCGACAGGGACCGAGCAGTACTTC.

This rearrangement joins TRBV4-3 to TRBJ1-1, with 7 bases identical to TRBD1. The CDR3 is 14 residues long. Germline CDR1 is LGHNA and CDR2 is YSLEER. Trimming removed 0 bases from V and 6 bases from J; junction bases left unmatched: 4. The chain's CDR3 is CASSQDPRGAEAFF. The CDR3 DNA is TGCGCCAGCAGCCAAGATCCCAGGGGGGCTGAAGCTTTCTTT.

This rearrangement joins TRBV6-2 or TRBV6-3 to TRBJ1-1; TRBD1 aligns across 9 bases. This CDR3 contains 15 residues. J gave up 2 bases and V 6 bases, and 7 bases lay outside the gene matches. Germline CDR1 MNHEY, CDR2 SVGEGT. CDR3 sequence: CASSDPGQGNTEAFF. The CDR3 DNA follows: TGTGCCAGCAGCGATCCGGGACAGGGAAACACTGAAGCTTTCTTT.

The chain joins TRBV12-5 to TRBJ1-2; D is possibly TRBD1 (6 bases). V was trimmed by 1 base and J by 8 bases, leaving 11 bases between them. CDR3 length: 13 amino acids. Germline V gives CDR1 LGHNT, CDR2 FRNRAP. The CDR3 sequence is CASGLGTVQGYTF. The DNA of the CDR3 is TGTGCTAGTGGTTTGGGGACAGTGCAGGGCTACACCTTC.

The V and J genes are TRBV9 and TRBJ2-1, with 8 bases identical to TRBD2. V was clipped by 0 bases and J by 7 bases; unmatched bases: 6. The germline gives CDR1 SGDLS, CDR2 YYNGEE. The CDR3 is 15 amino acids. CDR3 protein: CASSVAGGPGNEQFF. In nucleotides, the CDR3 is TGTGCCAGCAGCGTAGCGGGGGGGCCGGGAAATGAGCAGTTCTTC.

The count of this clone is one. The CDR3 sequence: CASSPPATVPYEQYF. The CDR3 DNA reads TGTGCCAGCTCACCACCAGCGACAGTGCCCTACGAGCAGTACTTC. The V gene is TRBV18, the J gene TRBJ2-7, with a tentative D call TRBD1 (5 bases). The germline V gene has CDR1 KGHSH and CDR2 LQKENI. This CDR3 contains 15 residues. Trimming took off 0 bases at V and 2 bases at J, with 11 bases between the two ends. The entire variable domain, with the rest obtained from reference TRBV18 and TRBJ2-7, is as follows: NAGVMQNPRHLVRRRGQEARLRCSPMKGHSHVYWYRQLPEEGLKFMVYLQKENIIDESGMPKERFSAEFPKEGPSILRIQQVVRGDSAAYFCASSPPATVPYEQYFGPGTRLTVT.

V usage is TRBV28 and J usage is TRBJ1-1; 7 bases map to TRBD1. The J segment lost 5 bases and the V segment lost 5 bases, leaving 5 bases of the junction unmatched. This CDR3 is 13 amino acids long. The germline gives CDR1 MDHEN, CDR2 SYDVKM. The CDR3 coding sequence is TGTGCCAGCAGTAGGGACAGAGGGACTGAAGCTTTCTTT. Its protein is CASSRDRGTEAFF.

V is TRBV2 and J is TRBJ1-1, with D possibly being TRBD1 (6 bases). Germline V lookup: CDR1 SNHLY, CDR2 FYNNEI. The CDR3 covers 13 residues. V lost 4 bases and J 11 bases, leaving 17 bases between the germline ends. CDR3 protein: CASSAGQSRVAFF. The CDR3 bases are TGTGCCAGCAGTGCTGGACAGTCACGTGTGGCTTTCTTT.

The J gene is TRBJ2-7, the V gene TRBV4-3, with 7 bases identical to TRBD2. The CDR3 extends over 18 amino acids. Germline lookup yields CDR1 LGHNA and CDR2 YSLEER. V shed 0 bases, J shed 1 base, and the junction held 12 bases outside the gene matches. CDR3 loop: CASSQESGGLADSYEQYF. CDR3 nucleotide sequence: TGCGCCAGCAGCCAAGAATCCGGAGGGCTAGCGGATTCCTACGAGCAGTACTTC.

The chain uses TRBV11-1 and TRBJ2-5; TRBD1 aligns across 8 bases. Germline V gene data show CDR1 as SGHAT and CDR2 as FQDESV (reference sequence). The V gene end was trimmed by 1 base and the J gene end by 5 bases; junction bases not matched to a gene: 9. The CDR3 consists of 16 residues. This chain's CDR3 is CASSLDPQGARETQYF. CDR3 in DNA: TGTGCCAGCAGCTTAGACCCCCAGGGGGCGCGGGAGACCCAGTACTTC.

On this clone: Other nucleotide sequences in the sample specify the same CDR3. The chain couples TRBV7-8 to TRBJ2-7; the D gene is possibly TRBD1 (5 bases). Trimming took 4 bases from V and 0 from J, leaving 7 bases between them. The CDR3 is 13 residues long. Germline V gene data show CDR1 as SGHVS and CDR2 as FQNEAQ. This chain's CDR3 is CASSSTGSYEQYF. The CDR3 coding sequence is TGTGCCAGCAGCTCCACAGGCTCCTACGAGCAGTACTTC.

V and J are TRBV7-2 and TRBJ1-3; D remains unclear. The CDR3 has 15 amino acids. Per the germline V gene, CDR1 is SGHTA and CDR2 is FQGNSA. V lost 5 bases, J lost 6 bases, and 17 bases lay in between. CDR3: CASSPPGSRQNTIYF. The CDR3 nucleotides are TGTGCCAGCAGCCCGCCGGGATCACGCCAAAACACCATATATTTT.